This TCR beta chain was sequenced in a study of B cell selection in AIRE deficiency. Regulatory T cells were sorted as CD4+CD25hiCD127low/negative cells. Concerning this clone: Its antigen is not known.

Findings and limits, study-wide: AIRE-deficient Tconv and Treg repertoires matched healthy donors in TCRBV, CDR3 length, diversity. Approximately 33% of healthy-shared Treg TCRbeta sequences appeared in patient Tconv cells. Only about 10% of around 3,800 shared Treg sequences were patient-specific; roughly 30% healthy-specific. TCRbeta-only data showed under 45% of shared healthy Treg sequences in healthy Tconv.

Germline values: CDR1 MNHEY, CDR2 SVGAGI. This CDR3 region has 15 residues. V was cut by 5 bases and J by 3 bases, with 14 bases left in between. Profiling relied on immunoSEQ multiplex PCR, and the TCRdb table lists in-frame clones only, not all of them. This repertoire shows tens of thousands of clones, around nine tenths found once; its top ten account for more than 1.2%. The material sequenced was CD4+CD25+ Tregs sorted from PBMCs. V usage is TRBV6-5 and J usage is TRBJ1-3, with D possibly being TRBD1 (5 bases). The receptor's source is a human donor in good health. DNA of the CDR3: TGTGCCAGCAGTAGGGGTGGGAAAGGTGGAAACACCATATATTTT. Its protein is CASSRGGKGGNTIYF.